Each of the 27 T cell receptor beta chains below was sequenced from the same sample in a study of PD-1 blockade in mismatch repair-deficient tumors. TCRdb keeps only in-frame clones here, not all; method: immunoSEQ multiplex PCR. This table holds around 130,000 clones, 88% found once. Sequenced material: peripheral blood, taken approximately 69 weeks after starting pembrolizumab. The source is an adult with mismatch repair-deficient cancer.

This chain connects TRBV19 to TRBJ1-2; 9 bases align to TRBD1. The junction had 15 bases not matched to a gene; V was cut back by 6 bases and J by 4 bases. CDR3 size: 17 residues. CDR1 is LNHDA and CDR2 is SQIVND in the germline V gene (reference sequence). CDR3 coding DNA: TGTGCCAGTAGGAAGACAGGGGGAAGAACTATGATCTATGGCTACACCTTC. Its protein is CASRKTGGRTMIYGYTF. Based on the CDR3 plus reference TRBV19 and TRBJ1-2, the full variable domain is DGGITQSPKYLFRKEGQNVTLSCEQNLNHDAMYWYRQDPGQGLRLIYYSQIVNDFQKGDIAEGYSVSREKKESFPLTVTSAQKNPTAFYLCASRKTGGRTMIYGYTFGSGTRLTVV.

This clone has just a few counts. The chain links TRBV4-1 to TRBJ2-7; D is uncertain. This CDR3 is 12 amino acids long. Between the trimmed V and J ends, which lost 1 base and 11 bases, there was a span of 12 bases. Germline V gene sequence: CDR1 MGHRA, CDR2 YSYEKL. The CDR3 reads CASSQGSGREYF. In DNA, the CDR3 is TGCGCCAGCAGCCAAGGATCAGGCCGGGAGTACTTC.

This chain links TRBV7-6 with TRBJ1-2; 7 bases match TRBD1. Germline loops: CDR1 SGHVS, CDR2 FNYEAQ. This CDR3 has 17 residues. Trimming removed 4 bases from V and 2 bases from J; junction bases left unmatched: 13. The CDR3 reads CASSSYSGAQGNYGYTF. In DNA form, the CDR3 reads TGTGCCAGCAGCTCCTATAGTGGGGCACAGGGGAACTATGGCTACACCTTC.

This chain joins TRBV11-2 and TRBJ2-7, with 12 bases identical to TRBD2. Germline V gene lookup returns CDR1 SGHAT and CDR2 FQNNGV. The CDR3 covers 14 residues. V shed 3 bases and J 10 bases; nucleotides not matched to a gene: 7. DNA for the CDR3: TGTGCCAGCAGCTTTATCCCGACTAGCGGGAGCCAGTACTTC. Translated: CASSFIPTSGSQYF.

The chain has TRBV10-2 and TRBJ2-7; 7 bases match TRBD1. This CDR3 is 13 amino acids long. Germline CDR1 reads WSHSY; CDR2 reads SAAADI. Losses at the gene ends were 8 bases for V and 5 bases for J; bases not matched to a gene: 9. CDR3 sequence reads: CASRQGQSHEQYF. In DNA, the CDR3 is TGCGCCAGCCGGCAGGGACAGTCCCACGAGCAGTACTTC.

This clone has more than one count but fewer than ten. The chain is built from TRBV2 and TRBJ2-7, with D tentatively TRBD2 (6 bases). Per germline, CDR1 SNHLY and CDR2 FYNNEI. The CDR3 loop spans 17 amino acids. V lost 4 bases to trimming and J lost 0 bases, with 19 bases between them. As DNA, the CDR3 is TGTGCCAGCAGTGTTGAGGTAGCGGAACCCATCTCCTACGAGCAGTACTTC. Translated: CASSVEVAEPISYEQYF.

The chain couples TRBV2 to TRBJ2-3; 9 nucleotides agree with TRBD2. Germline CDR1 reads SNHLY; CDR2 reads FYNNEI. V gave up 6 bases and J gave up 6 bases; unmatched junction bases: 10. The CDR3 spans 15 residues. The CDR3 DNA is TGTGCCAGCAGGCCGGGACTAGCTGTTTCCGATACGCAGTATTTT. Translation gives CASRPGLAVSDTQYF.

The rearrangement links TRBV6-1 to TRBJ1-1; D is ambiguous. The V gene lost 6 bases and the J gene lost 6 bases, with 8 bases spanning the gap. Looked up from germline, CDR1 is MNHNS and CDR2 is SASEGT. The CDR3 has 11 residues. The CDR3 region has the DNA TGTGCCAGCAGACAAAGCGCTGAAGCTTTCTTT. Protein sequence: CASRQSAEAFF.

This chain uses TRBV21-1 with TRBJ2-3. TRBV21-1 is a recognized pseudogene. There are 13 residues in the CDR3. The CDR3 sequence: CATAGVRTDTQYF. The CDR3 DNA follows: TGTGCCACTGCCGGCGTTCGGACAGATACGCAGTATTTT.

The gene calls are TRBV7-6 and TRBJ2-1; D gene uncertain. Trimming removed 2 bases at V and 3 bases at J, with 5 bases between. This CDR3 has 13 residues. The germline gives CDR1 SGHVS, CDR2 FNYEAQ. CDR3 DNA sequence: TGTGCCAGCAGCTTACGACGCTACAATGAGCAGTTCTTC. Its protein is CASSLRRYNEQFF.

V gene TRBV5-1 combines with J gene TRBJ2-5, with D tentatively TRBD1 (6 bases). The CDR3 runs to 13 residues. Trimming shortened V by 4 bases and J by 3 bases, and 10 bases separated the two germline ends. Germline CDR1 reads SGHRS; CDR2 reads YFSETQ. CDR3: CASSSRDKETQYF. For the CDR3, the DNA is TGCGCCAGCAGCAGCCGGGACAAAGAGACCCAGTACTTC.

The CDR3 bases are TGTGCCAGCAGCCCCCCGGGAAACACCGGGGAGCTGTTTTTT. It codes for CASSPPGNTGELFF. The chain combines TRBV13 with TRBJ2-2; TRBD2 might be the D (5 bases). The CDR3 runs to 14 residues. CDR1 PRHDT and CDR2 FYEKMQ come from the germline V gene (reference sequence). V lost 5 bases and J 2 bases, leaving 9 bases between the germline ends. Drawing the rest from reference TRBV13 and TRBJ2-2, the complete variable domain is AAGVIQSPRHLIKEKRETATLKCYPIPRHDTVYWYQQGPGQDPQFLISFYEKMQSDKGSIPDRFSAQQFSDYHSELNMSSLELGDSALYFCASSPPGNTGELFFGEGSRLTVL.

V is TRBV5-1 and J is TRBJ1-2, with D perhaps TRBD1 (5 bases). Per germline, CDR1 SGHRS and CDR2 YFSETQ. The CDR3 spans 15 residues. Trimming stripped 1 base from V and 4 bases from J, with 14 bases between. CDR3 sequence (DNA): TGCGCCAGCAGCTTGCGGGCATCGGGGGGCTATGGCTACACCTTC. It specifies CASSLRASGGYGYTF.

The J gene is TRBJ1-1, the V gene TRBV29-1; D remains ambiguous. In germline, CDR1 is SQVTM, CDR2 ANQGSEA. The CDR3 is made up of 14 amino acids. V was clipped by 6 bases and J by 1 base, with 15 bases between them. CDR3 in amino acids: CSVLQPDKNTEAFF. DNA for the CDR3: TGCAGCGTACTACAACCTGACAAGAACACTGAAGCTTTCTTT.

The chain has TRBV7-9 and TRBJ2-3, with TRBD2 matching 14 bases. The CDR3 has 18 residues. Germline assignment: CDR1 SEHNR and CDR2 FQNEAQ (reference sequence). Trimming cost V 4 bases and J 0 bases; bases outside gene matches: 6. CDR3 sequence (DNA): TGTGCCAGCAGCTCTAGACTAGCGGGAGGGACTAGCACAGATACGCAGTATTTT. Protein sequence: CASSSRLAGGTSTDTQYF.

The DNA for the CDR3 is TGCAGTGCTACGACTAGTACGCAGTATTTT. Its translation is CSATTSTQYF. The rearrangement uses TRBV20-1 and TRBJ2-3; TRBD2 might be the D (6 bases). This CDR3 comprises 10 residues. V lost 4 bases, J lost 8 bases, and 7 bases lay in between. Germline CDR1 is DFQATT and CDR2 is SNEGSKA (reference sequence).

This chain uses TRBV7-8 with TRBJ2-7; 8 nucleotides align to TRBD2. Trimming at V came to 4 bases and at J to 7 bases, leaving 12 bases not matched to a gene. CDR3 size: 15 residues. Germline V gene lookup returns CDR1 SGHVS and CDR2 FQNEAQ. Here the CDR3 reads CASSSTPGLEVEQYF. In DNA form, the CDR3 reads TGTGCCAGCAGCTCGACCCCGGGACTAGAAGTGGAGCAGTACTTC.

The chain has TRBV29-1 and TRBJ2-7; 11 positions agree with TRBD1. The CDR3 covers 14 residues. Germline V gene sequence: CDR1 SQVTM, CDR2 ANQGSEA. The V gene end was trimmed by 1 base and the J gene end by 7 bases; junction bases not matched to a gene: 6. The CDR3 DNA reads TGCAGCGTTGAAGGGGCGGACAGGGGGCTGGAGCAGTACTTC. Its protein is CSVEGADRGLEQYF.

V gene TRBV5-1 combines with J gene TRBJ2-5; TRBD2 matches 7 bases. CDR1 is SGHRS and CDR2 is YFSETQ in the germline V gene. CDR3 length: 15 amino acids. After removal of 0 bases from V and 7 bases from J, the junction contained 9 bases not matched to a gene. The CDR3 loop is CASSLGWEPGGTQYF. In DNA, the CDR3 is TGCGCCAGCAGCTTGGGATGGGAGCCGGGAGGGACCCAGTACTTC.

This chain joins TRBV29-1 and TRBJ2-1; no reliable D call. Germline V gene data show CDR1 as SQVTM and CDR2 as ANQGSEA. V gave up 6 bases and J gave up 5 bases, with 5 bases separating them. The CDR3 runs to 10 residues. The CDR3 DNA sequence: TGCAGCGTGGTTAACAATGAGCAGTTCTTC. It translates to CSVVNNEQFF.

J is TRBJ2-1 and V is TRBV7-8, with TRBD2 matching 7 bases. The CDR3 contains 16 residues. CDR1 is SGHVS, CDR2 FQNEAQ, per germline. V trimming: 7 bases; J trimming: 7 bases; junction bases outside the gene matches: 16. The CDR3 nucleotides are TGTGCCAGCACTCGAACCGTGGGGCATAGCGGGAATGAGCAGTTCTTC. It codes for CASTRTVGHSGNEQFF. The complete variable domain, with remaining parts taken from reference TRBV7-8 and TRBJ2-1, reads GAGVSQSPRYKVAKRGQDVALRCDPISGHVSLFWYQQALGQGPEFLTYFQNEAQLDKSGLPSDRFFAERPEGSVSTLKIQRTQQEDSAVYLCASTRTVGHSGNEQFFGPGTRLTVL.

The CDR3 region is CASSTGLSGANVLTF. In DNA form, the CDR3 reads TGTGCCAGCAGCACCGGACTATCTGGGGCCAACGTCCTGACTTTC. This chain connects TRBV11-2 to TRBJ2-6; D perhaps matches TRBD2 (6 bases). V was clipped by 5 bases and J by 1 base, with 9 bases between them. Germline-derived CDR1 and CDR2 are SGHAT and FQNNGV. This CDR3 contains 15 residues. Full variable domain (rest looked up from reference TRBV11-2 and TRBJ2-6): EAGVAQSPRYKIIEKRQSVAFWCNPISGHATLYWYQQILGQGPKLLIQFQNNGVVDDSQLPKDRFSAERLKGVDSTLKIQPAKLEDSAVYLCASSTGLSGANVLTFGAGSRLTVL.

The chain couples TRBV10-1 to TRBJ2-6, with a weak D call TRBD2 (5 bases). Per the germline V gene, CDR1 is WNHNN and CDR2 is SYGVQD (reference sequence). The CDR3 is 17 amino acids. V lost 0 bases and J 0 bases, leaving 9 bases between the germline ends. The CDR3 DNA sequence: TGCGCCAGCAGTGAGTCGAATAGCGACTCTGGGGCCAACGTCCTGACTTTC. Translation gives CASSESNSDSGANVLTF.

This clone was seen once. The chain carries TRBV4-1 and TRBJ2-1; 7 bases are a match to TRBD2. Germline-derived CDR1 and CDR2 are MGHRA and YSYEKL. V lost 4 bases to trimming and J lost 0 bases; unmatched junction nucleotides: 6. The CDR3 loop spans 16 amino acids. The CDR3 DNA reads TGCGCCAGCAGCCGTCTCAGCGGGGACTCCTACAATGAGCAGTTCTTC. It yields the protein CASSRLSGDSYNEQFF.

The J gene is TRBJ2-7, the V gene TRBV19, with TRBD2 as a possible D gene (6 bases). CDR3 length: 13 amino acids. Trimming shortened V by 9 bases and J by 3 bases, and 15 bases separated the two germline ends. Looked up from germline, CDR1 is LNHDA and CDR2 is SQIVND (reference sequence). The CDR3 sequence is CASAPGLYYEQYF. DNA for the CDR3: TGTGCCAGCGCGCCGGGACTTTACTACGAGCAGTACTTC. The whole variable domain, filled in from reference TRBV19 and TRBJ2-7, reads DGGITQSPKYLFRKEGQNVTLSCEQNLNHDAMYWYRQDPGQGLRLIYYSQIVNDFQKGDIAEGYSVSREKKESFPLTVTSAQKNPTAFYLCASAPGLYYEQYFGPGTRLTVT.

This clone has just one count. The V gene is TRBV13, the J gene TRBJ2-3; D might be TRBD2 (7 bases). Trimming took 3 bases from V and 1 from J, leaving 17 bases between them. Germline CDR1 and CDR2: PRHDT and FYEKMQ (reference sequence). The CDR3 contains 17 residues. CDR3 DNA sequence: TGTGCCAGCAGCTTCGGGGGGCTCGCGGGGGGCACAGATACGCAGTATTTT. Residues: CASSFGGLAGGTDTQYF.

The V call is TRBV6-5, the J call TRBJ2-3; D assignment may be TRBD1 or TRBD2 (5 bases each). The CDR3 sequence is 13 residues long. The V end was cut by 4 bases, the J end by 6 bases, with 11 bases between. From germline, CDR1 is MNHEY and CDR2 SVGAGI. The CDR3 nucleotides are TGTGCCAGCAGTTCCGGGGCCCGTGATACGCAGTATTTT. Translated, it gives CASSSGARDTQYF.